A single T cell receptor beta chain is shown here with its context. A 6-nucleotide sample barcode was carried by the UMIs, which template switching added. With the 5' RACE reads reprocessed, TCRdb shows one record per CDR3 protein and no DNA. In total, the table holds about 450,000 distinct CDR3 sequences. The data were obtained in a study of monozygotic twins with inflammatory bowel disease. Sequenced material: blood. The TCR sequence derives from a human donor with ulcerative colitis or Crohn's disease, or a healthy co-twin of an affected twin (not recorded which).

CDR3: CASSPAGAQAYEQYF. The rearrangement joins TRBV5-1 to TRBJ2-7; the D gene TCRdb calls, TRBD1, cannot be checked with no DNA. The CDR3 consists of 15 residues. From germline, CDR1 is SGHRS and CDR2 YFSETQ.